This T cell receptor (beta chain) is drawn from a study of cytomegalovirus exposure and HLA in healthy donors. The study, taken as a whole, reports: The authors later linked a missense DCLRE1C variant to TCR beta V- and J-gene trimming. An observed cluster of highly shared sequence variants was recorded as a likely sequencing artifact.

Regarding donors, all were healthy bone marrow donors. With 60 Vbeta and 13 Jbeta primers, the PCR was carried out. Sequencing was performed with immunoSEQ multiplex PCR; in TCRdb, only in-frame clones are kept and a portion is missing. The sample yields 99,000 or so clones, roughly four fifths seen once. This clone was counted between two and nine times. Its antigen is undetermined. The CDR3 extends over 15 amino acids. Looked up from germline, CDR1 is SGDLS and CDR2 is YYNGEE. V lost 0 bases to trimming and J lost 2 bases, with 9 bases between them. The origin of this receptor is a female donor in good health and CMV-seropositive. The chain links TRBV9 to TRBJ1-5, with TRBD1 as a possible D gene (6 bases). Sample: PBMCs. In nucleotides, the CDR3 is TGTGCCAGCAGCGTAGGCGCAGGGGGCAATCAGCCCCAGCATTTT. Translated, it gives CASSVGAGGNQPQHF.